This entry lists 30 T cell receptor beta chains sequenced from one sample in a study of CD8 T cells in Susac syndrome. RNA was extracted with the RNeasy kit, and a quantity of roughly 0.5 to 1 ug was reverse transcribed using random hexamers. TCRdb fed the immunoSEQ multiplex PCR reads into MiXCR, producing one record per CDR3 protein. Here the sample spans 150,000 to 200,000 distinct CDR3 sequences, around 93% being singletons. Specimen: CD4+ T cells from PBMCs. The receptors were sampled from a human donor in good health.

The DNA for the CDR3 is TGTGCCAGCACCCTAGGGGGGAGCACAGATACGCAGTATTTT. Its protein is CASTLGGSTDTQYF. The chain links TRBV6-6 to TRBJ2-3, with D tentatively TRBD1 or TRBD2 (6 bases each). The CDR3 consists of 14 residues. V shed 7 bases and J shed 0 bases, with 11 bases lying between them. Germline V gene lookup returns CDR1 MNHNY and CDR2 SVGAGI (reference sequence).

The chain combines TRBV5-1 with TRBJ1-1; possibly TRBD1 for D (6 bases). CDR3 length equals 13 residues. The ends were cut back, 5 bases at V and 4 bases at J, with 12 bases in the middle. The germline gives CDR1 SGHRS, CDR2 YFSETQ. CDR3 DNA sequence: TGCGCCAGCAGGCTGCCAGGGGCCACTGAAGCTTTCTTT. Its protein is CASRLPGATEAFF.

The gene calls are TRBV2 and TRBJ2-7; D unclear. Germline V CDR1 and CDR2: SNHLY, FYNNEI. Trimming removed 6 bases at V and 3 bases at J, with 6 bases between. The CDR3 consists of 11 residues. The CDR3 sequence: CASSQIYEQYF. CDR3 in DNA: TGTGCCAGCAGCCAGATCTACGAGCAGTACTTC.

The chain uses TRBV27 and TRBJ2-2; TRBD1 matches 9 bases. V shed 6 bases, J shed 8 bases, and the junction held 13 bases outside the gene matches. The CDR3 loop spans 16 amino acids. Germline-derived CDR1 and CDR2 are MNHEY and SMNVEV (reference sequence). CDR3 sequence (DNA): TGTGCCAGCAGACTGTACAGGGGGCTCCGGCGTGGGGAGCTGTTTTTT. Amino acids: CASRLYRGLRRGELFF.

This chain uses TRBV29-1 with TRBJ2-3, with a weak D call TRBD1 (5 bases). Germline V gene data show CDR1 as SQVTM and CDR2 as ANQGSEA. The V end lost 4 bases, the J end lost 4 bases, and 15 bases lay between the germline ends. The CDR3 is 14 amino acids. This chain's CDR3 is CSVGADSQADTQYF. The CDR3 DNA is TGCAGCGTTGGGGCCGACAGTCAGGCAGATACGCAGTATTTT.

CDR3 DNA: TGTGCCAGCAGCCCCCAGGGCTCCCCGCTTTATGTTGAAGCTTTCTTT. This gives the protein CASSPQGSPLYVEAFF. The V and J genes are TRBV5-4 and TRBJ1-1, with a tentative D call TRBD1 (5 bases). This CDR3 contains 16 residues. With 4 bases removed from V and 7 bases from J, the gap between germline ends came to 23 bases. Looked up from germline, CDR1 is SGHNT and CDR2 is YYREEE (reference sequence).

The chain couples TRBV20-1 to TRBJ1-5; D gene uncertain. CDR1 and CDR2 (germline): DFQATT, SNEGSKA (reference sequence). The CDR3 covers 12 residues. V lost 6 bases to trimming and J lost 5 bases, with 11 bases between them. The CDR3 DNA reads as TGCAGTGCCGTACCCTTTGATCAGCCCCAGCATTTT. As protein: CSAVPFDQPQHF.

The chain recombines TRBV5-6 with TRBJ1-2; a possible D gene is TRBD1 (5 bases). Per the germline V gene, CDR1 is SGHDT and CDR2 is YYEEEE. The CDR3 consists of 16 residues. Trimming removed 0 bases at V and 6 bases at J, with 18 bases between. In DNA, the CDR3 is TGTGCCAGCAGCTTGGCCGGCGTAGGGGAATGGGATGGCTACACCTTC. Amino acid sequence: CASSLAGVGEWDGYTF.

The rearrangement joins TRBV4-1 to TRBJ2-6; tentatively, D is TRBD1 or TRBD2 (5 bases each). V lost 4 bases and J 0 bases, leaving 10 bases between the germline ends. Germline CDR1 and CDR2: MGHRA and YSYEKL. The CDR3 covers 16 residues. The CDR3 protein is CASSRRGLSGANVLTF. The CDR3 coding sequence is TGCGCCAGCAGCCGACGGGGCCTCTCTGGGGCCAACGTCCTGACTTTC.

This sequence joins TRBV29-1 and TRBJ2-4; 7 bases are shared with TRBD1. This CDR3 contains 12 residues. V was pared by 7 bases and J by 13 bases, with 13 bases of the junction left unmatched. Germline CDR1 SQVTM, CDR2 ANQGSEA. CDR3 sequence: CSANVGTATQYF. CDR3 sequence (DNA): TGCAGCGCCAATGTCGGGACAGCAACCCAGTACTTC. Full variable domain (missing parts from reference TRBV29-1 and TRBJ2-4): SAVISQKPSRDICQRGTSLTIQCQVDSQVTMMFWYRQQPGQSLTLIATANQGSEATYESGFVIDKFPISRPNLTFSTLTVSNMSPEDSSIYLCSANVGTATQYFGAGTRLSVL.

The chain is built from TRBV7-2 and TRBJ2-4; maybe TRBD2 (5 bases). Trimming left V 4 bases short and J 0 bases short, with 16 bases between. CDR1 is SGHTA, CDR2 FQGNSA, per germline. CDR3 size: 17 residues. CDR3 sequence: CASSSGIVHGAKNIQYF. CDR3 bases: TGTGCCAGCAGCTCCGGGATCGTCCACGGAGCCAAAAACATTCAGTACTTC.

The rearrangement joins TRBV15 to TRBJ2-2; D could derive from TRBD1 or TRBD2 (8 bases each). Trimming took 0 bases from V and 6 from J, leaving 26 bases between them. CDR1 LNHNV and CDR2 YYDKDF come from the germline V gene (reference sequence). The CDR3 contains 20 residues. In DNA form, the CDR3 reads TGTGCCACCAGCAGAGAATACGGGGGGGCGGGACAGGCGACCGCCGGGGAGCTGTTTTTT. It codes for CATSREYGGAGQATAGELFF.

The J gene is TRBJ1-2, the V gene TRBV18; D may be TRBD1 (5 bases). V lost 3 bases and J lost 4, with 9 bases in between. This CDR3 is 13 amino acids long. The germline CDR1 and CDR2 sequences are KGHSH and LQKENI. The CDR3 region is CASSPEGTYGYTF. CDR3 DNA: TGTGCCAGCTCACCGGAAGGGACCTATGGCTACACCTTC.

In its sample, this clonotype was seen once. The chain recombines TRBV4-1 with TRBJ2-7; the match to TRBD1 covers 7 bases. This CDR3 region has 13 residues. CDR1 and CDR2 (germline): MGHRA, YSYEKL. Trimming at V came to 5 bases and at J to 5 bases, leaving 6 bases not matched to a gene. Here the CDR3 reads CASSFDRVHEQYF. In DNA form, the CDR3 reads TGCGCCAGCAGCTTCGACAGGGTCCACGAGCAGTACTTC.

This rearrangement joins TRBV19 to TRBJ1-5; D is perhaps TRBD1 (5 bases). Per the germline V gene, CDR1 is LNHDA and CDR2 is SQIVND (reference sequence). CDR3 size: 15 residues. V was pared by 4 bases and J by 1 base, with 11 bases between. CDR3 sequence: CASSRFGGSNQPQHF. The CDR3 DNA follows: TGTGCCAGTAGTAGGTTTGGGGGGAGCAATCAGCCCCAGCATTTT. The variable domain in full, completed from reference TRBV19 and TRBJ1-5, reads DGGITQSPKYLFRKEGQNVTLSCEQNLNHDAMYWYRQDPGQGLRLIYYSQIVNDFQKGDIAEGYSVSREKKESFPLTVTSAQKNPTAFYLCASSRFGGSNQPQHFGDGTRLSIL.

This clonotype was observed once. The chain carries TRBV12-3 or TRBV12-4 and TRBJ2-1; 9 bases match TRBD2. The junction had 6 bases not matched to a gene; V was cut back by 5 bases and J by 4 bases. This CDR3 comprises 15 residues. The DNA for the CDR3 is TGTGCCAGCAGTCCACGGGGACTAGCATACAATGAGCAGTTCTTC. This codes for CASSPRGLAYNEQFF.

This chain connects TRBV12-3 or TRBV12-4 to TRBJ1-1; tentative D call: TRBD1 (5 bases). V lost 0 bases and J 8 bases, leaving 13 bases between the germline ends. The CDR3 loop spans 14 amino acids. The CDR3 loop reads CASSLATEGKEAFF. The CDR3 bases are TGTGCCAGCAGTTTAGCGACAGAAGGGAAAGAAGCTTTCTTT.

The chain has TRBV12-3 or TRBV12-4 and TRBJ2-7, with 7 bases identical to TRBD1. The V gene end was trimmed by 6 bases and the J gene end by 9 bases; junction bases not matched to a gene: 5. CDR3 length equals 11 residues. The DNA for the CDR3 is TGTGCCAGCAGCTCCGGGACAGTGCAGTACTTC. This encodes CASSSGTVQYF.

V usage is TRBV29-1 and J usage is TRBJ1-2; the match to TRBD1 covers 7 bases. The CDR3 is 13 amino acids. V trimming: 3 bases; J trimming: 5 bases; junction bases outside the gene matches: 6. Germline V CDR1 and CDR2: SQVTM, ANQGSEA. The CDR3 DNA sequence: TGCAGCGTTGAGGGGACAGAAGTGTATGGCTACACCTTC. Translation gives CSVEGTEVYGYTF.

The chain joins TRBV3-1 to TRBJ1-6; D gene unclear. Germline V gene sequence: CDR1 LGHDT, CDR2 YNNKEL (reference sequence). The CDR3 runs 15 residues. V dropped 6 bases and J dropped 7 bases, with 16 bases sitting between them. CDR3 DNA: TGTGCCAGCAGTCTCCTAGGACCCGCGAATTCACCCCTCCACTTT. Its translation: CASSLLGPANSPLHF.

V and J are TRBV11-2 and TRBJ1-5; D might be TRBD1 (5 bases). This CDR3 comprises 14 residues. In germline, CDR1 is SGHAT, CDR2 FQNNGV. The V end was cut by 5 bases, the J end by 2 bases, with 10 bases between. For the CDR3, the DNA is TGTGCCAGCAGCCACAGGAGGGGCAATCAGCCCCAGCATTTT. Encoded protein: CASSHRRGNQPQHF.

The chain links TRBV10-3 to TRBJ2-7; 9 nucleotides align to TRBD1. Per the germline V gene, CDR1 is ENHRY and CDR2 is SYGVKD. This CDR3 spans 15 amino acids. With 3 bases clipped from V and 0 bases from J, the junction kept 3 bases outside the gene matches. Written as DNA, the CDR3 is TGTGCCATCAGTGATGGGGACAGGGTCTCCTACGAGCAGTACTTC. This codes for CAISDGDRVSYEQYF.

The chain joins TRBV18 to TRBJ2-7, with D unresolved. Per germline, CDR1 KGHSH and CDR2 LQKENI. Trimming stripped 3 bases from V and 5 bases from J, with 5 bases between. This CDR3 is 11 amino acids long. In DNA, the CDR3 is TGTGCCAGCTCACCCGGCGACGAGCAGTACTTC. It yields the protein CASSPGDEQYF.

The genes are TRBV5-1 and TRBJ1-4, with TRBD1 as a possible D gene (5 bases). CDR1 is SGHRS, CDR2 YFSETQ, per germline. V lost 0 bases to trimming and J lost 3 bases, with 12 bases between them. The CDR3 spans 16 residues. CDR3: CASSLDVGRANEKLFF. As DNA, the CDR3 is TGCGCCAGCAGCTTGGACGTCGGCAGGGCTAATGAAAAACTGTTTTTT.

This sequence joins TRBV19 and TRBJ2-6, with D uncertain. CDR3 size: 15 residues. V gave up 4 bases and J gave up 1 base, with 8 bases separating them. Germline V gene lookup returns CDR1 LNHDA and CDR2 SQIVND (reference sequence). CDR3 DNA sequence: TGTGCCAGTAGTAAGCAGCGATCTGGGGCCAACGTCCTGACTTTC. Protein product: CASSKQRSGANVLTF.

The chain is built from TRBV7-6 and TRBJ2-7; D might be TRBD1 (5 bases). Trimming removed 2 bases at V and 0 bases at J, with 11 bases between. The CDR3 is 15 amino acids. The germline gives CDR1 SGHVS, CDR2 FNYEAQ. In DNA, the CDR3 is TGTGCCAGCAGCTTAACCGGTACAGGCTCCTACGAGCAGTACTTC. This translates into CASSLTGTGSYEQYF.

This clonotype was seen once. This sequence joins TRBV27 and TRBJ1-2; possible D gene TRBD1, 6 bases. The CDR3 loop spans 15 amino acids. Deletions cut 1 base from V and 4 bases from J, with 13 bases between. Germline V lookup: CDR1 MNHEY, CDR2 SMNVEV (reference sequence). CDR3 bases: TGTGCCAGCAGTTTATTCGCAGGGGATATCTATGGCTACACCTTC. It translates to CASSLFAGDIYGYTF.

The V call is TRBV2, the J call TRBJ2-2; TRBD1 might be the D (6 bases). V dropped 7 bases and J dropped 1 base, with 10 bases sitting between them. This CDR3 comprises 14 residues. CDR1 is SNHLY, CDR2 FYNNEI, per germline. CDR3 DNA sequence: TGTGCCAGCATTGAGACAGGGAACACCGGGGAGCTGTTTTTT. It yields the protein CASIETGNTGELFF.

The J gene is TRBJ2-5, the V gene TRBV7-3; D might be TRBD1 (7 bases). The CDR3 is 16 residues long. Germline V gene lookup returns CDR1 SGHTA and CDR2 FQGTGA. V gave up 5 bases and J gave up 3 bases, with 19 bases separating them. The CDR3 spells CASSGSPTGRKETQYF. CDR3 sequence (DNA): TGTGCCAGCAGCGGGAGCCCGACAGGGAGGAAAGAGACCCAGTACTTC.

The V call is TRBV13, the J call TRBJ2-1; no clear D. V was pared by 1 base and J by 1 base, with 11 bases between. CDR3 size: 16 residues. CDR1 is PRHDT and CDR2 is FYEKMQ in the germline V gene (reference sequence). The CDR3 DNA is TGTGCCAGCAGCTTAGCCACACACCGTTCCTACAATGAGCAGTTCTTC. Its protein is CASSLATHRSYNEQFF. Based on the CDR3 plus reference TRBV13 and TRBJ2-1, the full variable domain is AAGVIQSPRHLIKEKRETATLKCYPIPRHDTVYWYQQGPGQDPQFLISFYEKMQSDKGSIPDRFSAQQFSDYHSELNMSSLELGDSALYFCASSLATHRSYNEQFFGPGTRLTVL.